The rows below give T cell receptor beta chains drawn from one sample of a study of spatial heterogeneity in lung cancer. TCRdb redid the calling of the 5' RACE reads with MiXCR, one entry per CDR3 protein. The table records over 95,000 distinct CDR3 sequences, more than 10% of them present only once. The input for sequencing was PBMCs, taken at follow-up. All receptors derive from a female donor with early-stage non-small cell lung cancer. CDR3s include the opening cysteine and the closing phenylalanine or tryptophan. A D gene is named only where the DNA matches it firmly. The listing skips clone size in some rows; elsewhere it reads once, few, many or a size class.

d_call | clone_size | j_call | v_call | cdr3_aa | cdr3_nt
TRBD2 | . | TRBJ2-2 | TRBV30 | CAWKALQAGGNTGELFF | TGTGCCTGGAAGGCTCTTCAAGCGGGAGGGAACACCGGGGAGCTGTTTTTT
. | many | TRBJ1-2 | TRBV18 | CASSPPNRIDYGYTF | TGTGCCAGCTCACCACCTAACCGGATTGACTATGGCTACACCTTC
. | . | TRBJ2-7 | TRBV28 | CASSAADSYEQYF | TGTGCCAGCAGTGCAGCGGATTCCTACGAGCAGTACTTC
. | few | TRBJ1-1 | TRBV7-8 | CASSFKVMNTEAFF | TGTGCCAGCAGCTTTAAGGTTATGAACACTGAAGCTTTCTTT
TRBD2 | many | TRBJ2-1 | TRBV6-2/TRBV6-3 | CASSYAKDRGLAGRYNEQFF | TGTGCCAGCAGTTACGCGAAAGACAGGGGACTAGCGGGACGCTACAATGAGCAGTTCTTC
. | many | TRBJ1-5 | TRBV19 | CASSQQGQGQPQHF | TGTGCCAGTAGCCAGCAGGGGCAGGGTCAGCCCCAGCATTTT
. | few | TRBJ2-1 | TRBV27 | CASSSGLTSNEQFF | TGTGCCAGCAGTTCCGGGTTGACGAGCAATGAGCAGTTCTTC
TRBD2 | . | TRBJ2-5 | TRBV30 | CAWRTAGFQETQYF | TGTGCCTGGAGGACAGCGGGATTCCAAGAGACCCAGTACTTC
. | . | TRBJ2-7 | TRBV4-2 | CASSQSGSEQYF | TGTGCCAGCAGCCAATCAGGGAGCGAGCAGTACTTC
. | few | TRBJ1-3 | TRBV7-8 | CASSKTARTAGNTIYF | TGTGCCAGCAGTAAAACAGCAAGGACAGCTGGAAACACCATATATTTT
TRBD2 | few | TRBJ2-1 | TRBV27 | CASSLNSRGAGGVNEQFF | TGTGCCAGCAGTTTAAACTCTCGAGGAGCGGGAGGAGTAAATGAGCAGTTCTTC
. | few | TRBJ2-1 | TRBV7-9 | CASSLVSSRESYNEQFF | TGTGCCAGCAGCTTAGTATCCAGCAGGGAATCCTACAATGAGCAGTTCTTC
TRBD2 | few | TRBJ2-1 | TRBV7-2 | CASSLRTSGIAYNEQFF | TGTGCCAGCAGCCTCCGGACTAGCGGGATCGCCTACAATGAGCAGTTCTTC
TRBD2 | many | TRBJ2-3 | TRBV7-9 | CASSPLGLAGAGDTQYF | TGTGCCAGCAGCCCCCTCGGGTTAGCGGGAGCGGGCGATACGCAGTATTTT
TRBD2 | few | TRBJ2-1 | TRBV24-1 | CATSDSSGGGNEQFF | TGTGCCACCAGTGATTCTTCGGGGGGAGGCAATGAGCAGTTCTTC
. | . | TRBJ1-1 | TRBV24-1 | CATSQRWTEAFF | TGTGCCACCAGTCAAAGGTGGACTGAAGCTTTCTTT
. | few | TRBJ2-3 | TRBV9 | CASSVGASDSTDTQYF | TGTGCCAGCAGCGTAGGTGCTAGCGATAGCACAGATACGCAGTATTTT
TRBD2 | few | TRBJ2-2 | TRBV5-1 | CASSGRAGTGELFF | TGCGCCAGCAGCGGGAGGGCCGGGACCGGGGAGCTGTTTTTT
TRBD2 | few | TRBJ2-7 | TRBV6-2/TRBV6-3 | CASSYLGGTYEQYF | TGTGCCAGCAGTTACTTGGGGGGGACCTACGAGCAGTACTTC
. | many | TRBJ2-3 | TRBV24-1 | CATSDTGSPSDTQYF | TGTGCCACCAGTGATACAGGGAGTCCGTCGGATACGCAGTATTTT
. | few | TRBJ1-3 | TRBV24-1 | CATSLGNTIYF | TGTGCCACCTCGCTTGGAAACACCATATATTTT
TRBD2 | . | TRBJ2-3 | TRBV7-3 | CASSAGLAGGADTQYF | TGTGCCAGCAGCGCTGGACTAGCGGGAGGGGCAGATACGCAGTATTTT
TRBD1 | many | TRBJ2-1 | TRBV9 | CASSVTQGGYNEQFF | TGTGCCAGCAGCGTAACACAGGGGGGCTACAATGAGCAGTTCTTC
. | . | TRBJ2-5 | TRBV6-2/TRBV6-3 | CASSIRGTQYF | TGTGCCAGCAGCATCCGGGGGACCCAGTACTTC
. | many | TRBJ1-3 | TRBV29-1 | CSVATGNSGNTIYF | TGCAGCGTTGCGACAGGCAACTCTGGAAACACCATATATTTT
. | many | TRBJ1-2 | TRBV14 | CASSQGLLRLYGYTF | TGTGCCAGCAGCCAAGGTCTACTACGCCTCTATGGCTACACCTTC
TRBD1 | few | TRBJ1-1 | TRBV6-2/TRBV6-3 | CASSSGTGVLEAFF | TGTGCCAGCAGTTCCGGGACAGGGGTCCTCGAAGCTTTCTTT
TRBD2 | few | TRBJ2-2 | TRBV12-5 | CASGLAGANTGELFF | TGTGCTAGTGGCTTAGCGGGAGCGAACACCGGGGAGCTGTTTTTT
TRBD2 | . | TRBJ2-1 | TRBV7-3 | CASSPGTSGDNEQFF | TGTGCCAGCAGCCCAGGGACTAGCGGGGACAATGAGCAGTTCTTC
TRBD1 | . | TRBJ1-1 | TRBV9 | CASSVGTAKYTEAFF | TGTGCCAGCAGCGTTGGGACAGCAAAGTACACTGAAGCTTTCTTT
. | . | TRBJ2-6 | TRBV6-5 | CASSYFTVSFSGANVLTF | TGTGCCAGCAGTTATTTTACGGTTTCATTCTCTGGGGCCAACGTCCTGACTTTC
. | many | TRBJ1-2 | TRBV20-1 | CSADTSAGYRLANYGYTF | TGCAGTGCCGACACCTCCGCGGGCTACAGGCTAGCTAACTATGGCTACACCTTC
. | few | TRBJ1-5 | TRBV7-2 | CASSLNNQPQHF | TGTGCCAGCAGCTTAAACAATCAGCCCCAGCATTTT
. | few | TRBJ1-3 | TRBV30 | CAWSKGAGNTIYF | TGTGCCTGGAGTAAAGGGGCTGGAAACACCATATATTTT
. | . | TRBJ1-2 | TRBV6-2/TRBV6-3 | CASRPDLNYGYTF | TGTGCCAGCAGACCGGATTTAAACTATGGCTACACCTTC
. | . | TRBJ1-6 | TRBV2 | CASVSGGPRSGSPLHF | TGTGCCAGCGTTTCGGGGGGCCCTCGCTCAGGATCACCCCTCCACTTT
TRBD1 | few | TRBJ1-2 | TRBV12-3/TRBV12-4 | CASRPGQGRLGYGYTF | TGTGCCAGCAGACCGGGACAGGGGCGCCTTGGCTATGGCTACACCTTC
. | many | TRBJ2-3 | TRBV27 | CASSFQGRTDTQYF | TGTGCCAGCAGTTTCCAGGGGAGGACAGATACGCAGTATTTT
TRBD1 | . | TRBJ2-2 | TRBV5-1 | CASSLTRTGNTGELFF | TGCGCCAGCAGCTTGACGCGGACAGGGAACACCGGGGAGCTGTTTTTT
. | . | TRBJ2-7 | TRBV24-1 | CATSDSRYEQYF | TGTGCCACCAGTGACTCACGGTACGAGCAGTACTTC
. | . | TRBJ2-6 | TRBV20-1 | CSGSRQFFPSGANVLTF | TGCAGTGGTAGCAGACAGTTTTTCCCCTCTGGGGCCAACGTCCTGACTTTC
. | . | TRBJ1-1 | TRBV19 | CATLGAGATEAFF | TGTGCCACCCTTGGGGCAGGAGCGACTGAAGCTTTCTTT
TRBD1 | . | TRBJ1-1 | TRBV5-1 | CASSLTGGRRTEAFF | TGCGCCAGCAGCCTCACAGGGGGACGGAGGACTGAAGCTTTCTTT
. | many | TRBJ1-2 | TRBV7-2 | CASSFSTDPYGYTF | TGTGCCAGCAGCTTTTCGACAGACCCCTATGGCTACACCTTC
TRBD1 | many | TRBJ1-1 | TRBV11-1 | CASSRDRNTEAFF | TGTGCCAGCAGTAGGGACAGGAACACTGAAGCTTTCTTT
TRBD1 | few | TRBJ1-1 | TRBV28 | CASSSPTGGNTEAFF | TGTGCCAGCAGTTCACCGACAGGGGGGAACACTGAAGCTTTCTTT
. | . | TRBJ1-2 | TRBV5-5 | CASSFGQSNYGYTF | TGTGCCAGCAGCTTTGGACAGAGTAACTATGGCTACACCTTC
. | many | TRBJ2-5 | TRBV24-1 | CATSDSTTPLETQYF | TGTGCCACCAGTGATTCTACGACCCCCCTGGAGACCCAGTACTTC
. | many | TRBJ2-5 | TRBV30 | CAWSREPKTQYF | TGTGCCTGGAGTAGAGAGCCCAAGACCCAGTACTTC
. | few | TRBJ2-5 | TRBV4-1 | CASSQEGRSWETQYF | TGCGCCAGCAGCCAAGAGGGCAGGTCTTGGGAGACCCAGTACTTC
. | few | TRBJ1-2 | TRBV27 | CASSFSGIYGYTF | TGTGCCAGCAGTTTTTCCGGGATCTATGGCTACACCTTC
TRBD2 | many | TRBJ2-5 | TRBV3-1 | CASSQAPASGKETQYF | TGTGCCAGCAGCCAAGCTCCGGCTAGCGGTAAAGAGACCCAGTACTTC
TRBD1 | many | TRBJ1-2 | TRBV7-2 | CASSSGQNYGYTF | TGTGCCAGCAGCTCGGGACAGAACTATGGCTACACCTTC
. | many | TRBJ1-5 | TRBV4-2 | CASSQSDQPQHF | TGTGCCAGCAGCCAATCCGATCAGCCCCAGCATTTT
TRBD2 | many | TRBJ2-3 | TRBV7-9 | CASSPRTSSDTQYF | TGTGCCAGCAGCCCTCGGACTAGTTCAGATACGCAGTATTTT
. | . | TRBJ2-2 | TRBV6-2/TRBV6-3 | CASTNPLGELFF | TGTGCCAGCACCAATCCCCTTGGGGAGCTGTTTTTT